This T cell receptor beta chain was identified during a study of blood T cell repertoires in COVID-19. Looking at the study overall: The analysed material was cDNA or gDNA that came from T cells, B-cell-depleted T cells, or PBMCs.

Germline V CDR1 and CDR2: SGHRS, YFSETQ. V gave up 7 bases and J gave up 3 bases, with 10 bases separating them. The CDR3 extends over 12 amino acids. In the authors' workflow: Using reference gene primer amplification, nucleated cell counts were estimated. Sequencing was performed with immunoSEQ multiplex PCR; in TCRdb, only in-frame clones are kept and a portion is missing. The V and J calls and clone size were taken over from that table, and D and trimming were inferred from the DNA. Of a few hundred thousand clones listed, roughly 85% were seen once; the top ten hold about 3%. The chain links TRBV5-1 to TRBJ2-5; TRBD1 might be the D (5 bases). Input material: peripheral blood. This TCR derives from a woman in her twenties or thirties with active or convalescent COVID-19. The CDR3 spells CASGRQKETQYF. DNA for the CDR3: TGCGCCAGCGGACGACAGAAAGAGACCCAGTACTTC. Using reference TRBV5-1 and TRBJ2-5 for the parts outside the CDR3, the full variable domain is KAGVTQTPRYLIKTRGQQVTLSCSPISGHRSVSWYQQTPGQGLQFLFEYFSETQRNKGNFPGRFSGRQFSNSRSEMNVSTLELGDSALYLCASGRQKETQYFGPGTRLLVL.